These T cell receptor beta chains were read from a single sample in a study of CD8+ T cells in alopecia areata. Libraries were prepared by immunoSEQ multiplex PCR; TCRdb keeps only in-frame clonotypes and omits some of them. Among 180,000 or so clones, around 64% were seen once, and the ten largest hold over 9.5%. The sample in question was CD8+ T cells sorted from blood, obtained at week 0. The receptor source for this set is a human donor with alopecia areata. The conserved cysteine and the conserved F or W are not part of the CDR3 here.

V gene	J gene	CDR3 protein
TRBV4-1	TRBJ2-1	ASSQESEGGSYNEQF
TRBV6-5	TRBJ2-5	ASMGTTETQY
TRBV2	TRBJ2-3	ASSGSTDTQY
TRBV5-6	TRBJ2-1	ASSLNNNEQF
TRBV13	TRBJ2-1	ASSQPGSGGHNEQF
TRBV30	TRBJ1-1	AWSVTANTEAF
TRBV2	TRBJ2-3	ASSERTSGGVDTQY
TRBV7-9	TRBJ2-5	ASRMTSGGQETQY
TRBV2	TRBJ1-5	ASSTGLVHQPQH
TRBV30	TRBJ2-1	AWSEGGPHNEQF
TRBV5-6	TRBJ2-3	ASSLGSDTQY
TRBV15	TRBJ2-7	ATSPAGGSYEQY
TRBV27	TRBJ2-7	ASGLVYEQY
TRBV4-1	TRBJ1-1	ASSPPRGEGTEAF
TRBV27	TRBJ2-2	ASSLMRANTGELF
TRBV4-1	TRBJ2-4	ASRRDPGQDILGPKNIQY
TRBV7-8	TRBJ2-5	ASSLALSLEETQY
TRBV5-6	TRBJ1-5	ASSTGIGQPQH
TRBV5-4	TRBJ2-3	ASTEPYRDTQY
TRBV14	TRBJ2-5	ASSQERGAKTQY
TRBV4-1	TRBJ2-1	ASSQVTGPFNEQF
TRBV15	TRBJ2-3	ATSGRQGETVGTQY
TRBV4-2	TRBJ2-2	ASRKTALGGSNTGELF
TRBV5-6	TRBJ1-2	ASSAGTAPGYT
TRBV30	TRBJ2-2	AWSGLAGGHANTGELF
TRBV29-1	TRBJ2-7	SVVTGNEQY
TRBV4-1	TRBJ2-7	ASSRDRTYEQY
TRBV4-1	TRBJ2-1	ASSQEAVAGYNEQF
TRBV27	TRBJ2-5	ASSLFHPGHQIRETQY
TRBV4-1	TRBJ1-1	ASRERPGQTQNTEAF
TRBV29-1	TRBJ2-3	SVVRDTQY
TRBV2	TRBJ1-5	ASSPGHRNQPQH
TRBV27	TRBJ1-2	ASSLGAGGYGYT
TRBV7-2	TRBJ2-7	ASRLRRDLGGGSYEQY
TRBV13	TRBJ1-2	ASVQGTEHNYGYT
TRBV7-8	TRBJ2-3	ASSLLPDRTLDTQY
TRBV27	TRBJ2-5	ASSLVLGETQY
TRBV2	TRBJ1-5	ASSEWGGGNQPQH
TRBV9	TRBJ2-7	ASSPTGGVSYEQY
TRBV10-3	TRBJ2-7	AIGTGSYEQY
TRBV4-2	TRBJ2-3	ASSLRLATLSTDTQY
TRBV29-1	TRBJ2-3	SVEGLAGISTDTQY
TRBV27	TRBJ2-2	ASSLSLPRYTGELF
TRBV30	TRBJ2-7	AWSADSYEQY
TRBV5-6	TRBJ2-7	ASRGGSYEQY
TRBV6-5	TRBJ2-1	ASSSQRGLNEQF
TRBV2	TRBJ1-6	ASMRTVGSPLH
TRBV23-1	TRBJ2-5	ASSQFHRREEETQY
TRBV13	TRBJ2-3	ASSYLSASGGLDTQY
TRBV4-1	TRBJ1-6	ASSLQTGGNSPLH
TRBV7-2	TRBJ2-5	ASGQPNQETQY